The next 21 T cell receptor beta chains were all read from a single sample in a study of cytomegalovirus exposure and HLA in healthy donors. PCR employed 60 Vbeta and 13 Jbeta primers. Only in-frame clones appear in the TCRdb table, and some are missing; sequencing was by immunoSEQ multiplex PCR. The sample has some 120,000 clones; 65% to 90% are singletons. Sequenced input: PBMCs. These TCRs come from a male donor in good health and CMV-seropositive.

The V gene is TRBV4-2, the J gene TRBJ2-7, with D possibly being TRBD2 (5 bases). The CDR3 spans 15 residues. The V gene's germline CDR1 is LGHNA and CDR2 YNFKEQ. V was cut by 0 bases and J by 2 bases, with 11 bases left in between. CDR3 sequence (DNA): TGTGCCAGCAGCCAAGATTGGCGGAGGACCTACGAGCAGTACTTC. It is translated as CASSQDWRRTYEQYF.

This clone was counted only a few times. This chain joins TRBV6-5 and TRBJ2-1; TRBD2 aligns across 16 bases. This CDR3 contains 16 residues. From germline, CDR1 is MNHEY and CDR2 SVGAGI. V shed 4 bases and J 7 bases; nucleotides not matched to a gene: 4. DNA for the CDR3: TGTGCCAGCAGTTTGGGACTAGCGGGAGGGATGAATGAGCAGTTCTTC. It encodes CASSLGLAGGMNEQFF.

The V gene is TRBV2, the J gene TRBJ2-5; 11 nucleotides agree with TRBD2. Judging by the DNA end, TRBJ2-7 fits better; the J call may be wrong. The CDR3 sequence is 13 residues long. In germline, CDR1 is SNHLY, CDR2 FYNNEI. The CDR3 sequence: CASIAGGAYEQYF. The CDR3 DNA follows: TGTGCCAGCATAGCGGGAGGGGCCTACGAGCAGTACTTC.

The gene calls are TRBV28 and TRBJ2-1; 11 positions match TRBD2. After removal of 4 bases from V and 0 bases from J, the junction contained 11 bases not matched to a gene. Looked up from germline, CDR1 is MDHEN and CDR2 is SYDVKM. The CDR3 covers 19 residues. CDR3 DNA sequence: TGTGCCAGCAGTTCCGTAGCGGGAGGGTCCTATGGCTCCTACAATGAGCAGTTCTTC. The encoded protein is CASSSVAGGSYGSYNEQFF.

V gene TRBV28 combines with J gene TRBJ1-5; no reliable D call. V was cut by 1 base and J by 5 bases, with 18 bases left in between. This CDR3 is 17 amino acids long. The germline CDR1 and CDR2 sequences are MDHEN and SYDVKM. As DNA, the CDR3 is TGTGCCAGCAGTTTATTAGTAAGCTCGAGTATTCATCAGCCCCAGCATTTT. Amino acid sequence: CASSLLVSSSIHQPQHF.

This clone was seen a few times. For the CDR3, the DNA is TGTGCCAGCAGCTCGCCTAGGCGCGCGTATGGCTACACCTTC. Its protein is CASSSPRRAYGYTF. The chain links TRBV7-2 to TRBJ1-2; D is undetermined. Trimming cost V 4 bases and J 5 bases, with 14 bases left between them. The CDR3 runs 14 residues. Germline-derived CDR1 and CDR2 are SGHTA and FQGNSA. Based on the CDR3 plus reference TRBV7-2 and TRBJ1-2, the full variable domain is GAGVSQSPSNKVTEKGKDVELRCDPISGHTALYWYRQSLGQGLEFLIYFQGNSAPDKSGLPSDRFSAERTGGSVSTLTIQRTQQEDSAVYLCASSSPRRAYGYTFGSGTRLTVV.

CDR3 in amino acids: CASSFVRCGIDYEQYF. CDR3 DNA: TGTGCCAGCAGCTTTGTTCGGTGCGGGATAGACTACGAGCAGTACTTC. The gene calls are TRBV12-1 and TRBJ2-7; TRBD2, the table's D call, was not compared with the DNA. TRBV12-1 is given as a pseudogene. CDR3 size: 16 residues.

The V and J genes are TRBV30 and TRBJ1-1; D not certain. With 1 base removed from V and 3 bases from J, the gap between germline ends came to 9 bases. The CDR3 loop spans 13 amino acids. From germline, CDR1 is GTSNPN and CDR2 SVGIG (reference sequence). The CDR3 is CAWSGTFHTEAFF. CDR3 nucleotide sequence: TGTGCCTGGAGTGGGACTTTCCACACTGAAGCTTTCTTT.

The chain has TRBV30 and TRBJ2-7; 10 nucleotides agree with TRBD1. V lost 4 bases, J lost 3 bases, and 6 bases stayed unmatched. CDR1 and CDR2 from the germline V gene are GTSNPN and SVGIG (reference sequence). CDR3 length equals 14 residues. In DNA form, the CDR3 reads TGTGCCTGGAACCGGGACAGGGGAAACTACGAGCAGTACTTC. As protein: CAWNRDRGNYEQYF.

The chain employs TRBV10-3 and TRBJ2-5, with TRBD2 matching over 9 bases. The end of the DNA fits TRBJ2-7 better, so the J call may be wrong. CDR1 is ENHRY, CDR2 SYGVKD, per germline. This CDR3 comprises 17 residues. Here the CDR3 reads CAISEPARREGRYEQYF. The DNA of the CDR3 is TGTGCCATCAGTGAGCCCGCTAGGCGGGAGGGCCGGTACGAGCAGTACTTC.

The CDR3 bases are TGTGCCAGCAGCCAGAAGCTAGCCCCCGGGGAGCTGTTTTTT. It codes for CASSQKLAPGELFF. The rearrangement joins TRBV14 to TRBJ2-2; TRBD2 is a possible D gene (5 bases). The germline gives CDR1 SGHDN, CDR2 FVKESK. Trimming shortened V by 3 bases and J by 6 bases, and 11 bases separated the two germline ends. The CDR3 has 14 residues.

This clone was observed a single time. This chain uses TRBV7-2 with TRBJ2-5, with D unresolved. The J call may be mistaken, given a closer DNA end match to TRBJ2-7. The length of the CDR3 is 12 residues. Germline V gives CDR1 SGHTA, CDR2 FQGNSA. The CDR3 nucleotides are TGTGCCAGCAGCCCTAACTCCTACGAGCAGTACTTC. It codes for CASSPNSYEQYF.

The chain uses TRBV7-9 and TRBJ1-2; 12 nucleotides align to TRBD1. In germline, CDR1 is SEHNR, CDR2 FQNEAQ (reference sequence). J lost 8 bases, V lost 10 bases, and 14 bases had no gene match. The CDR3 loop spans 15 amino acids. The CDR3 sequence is CATNQPGQGAHGYTF. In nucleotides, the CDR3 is TGTGCCACCAATCAGCCGGGACAGGGGGCGCACGGCTACACCTTC.

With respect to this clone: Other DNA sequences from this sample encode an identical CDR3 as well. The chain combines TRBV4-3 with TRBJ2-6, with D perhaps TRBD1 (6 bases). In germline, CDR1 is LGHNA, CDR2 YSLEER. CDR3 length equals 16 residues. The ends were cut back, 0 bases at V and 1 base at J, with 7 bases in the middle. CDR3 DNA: TGCGCCAGCAGCCAAGAAACAGGGTCTGGGGCCAACGTCCTGACTTTC. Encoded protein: CASSQETGSGANVLTF.

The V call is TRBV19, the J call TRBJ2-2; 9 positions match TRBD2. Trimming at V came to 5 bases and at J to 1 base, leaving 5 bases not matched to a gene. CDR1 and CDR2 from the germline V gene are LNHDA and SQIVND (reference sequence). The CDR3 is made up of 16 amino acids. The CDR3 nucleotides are TGTGCCAGTAGTTCGACTAGCGGCCGGAACACCGGGGAGCTGTTTTTT. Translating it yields CASSSTSGRNTGELFF.

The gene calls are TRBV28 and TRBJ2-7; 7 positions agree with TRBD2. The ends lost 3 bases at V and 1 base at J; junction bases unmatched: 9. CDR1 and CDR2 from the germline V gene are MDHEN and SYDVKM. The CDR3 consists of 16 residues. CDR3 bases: TGTGCCAGCAGTTTGGGGGGAGGGTTTACTTCCTACGAGCAGTACTTC. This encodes CASSLGGGFTSYEQYF.

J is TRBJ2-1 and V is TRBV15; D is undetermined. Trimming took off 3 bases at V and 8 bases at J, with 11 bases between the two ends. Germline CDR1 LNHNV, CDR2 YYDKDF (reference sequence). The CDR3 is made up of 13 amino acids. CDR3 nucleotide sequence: TGTGCCACCAGCAGGGCTAGATCCGATGAGCAGTTCTTC. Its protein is CATSRARSDEQFF.

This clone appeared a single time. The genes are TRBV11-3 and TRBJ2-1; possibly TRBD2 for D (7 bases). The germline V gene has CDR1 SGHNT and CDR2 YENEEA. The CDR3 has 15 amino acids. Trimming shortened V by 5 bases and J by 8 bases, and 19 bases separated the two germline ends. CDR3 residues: CASSPGGGSSDEQFF. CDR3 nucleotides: TGTGCCAGCAGCCCTGGGGGCGGGAGCAGTGATGAGCAGTTCTTC.

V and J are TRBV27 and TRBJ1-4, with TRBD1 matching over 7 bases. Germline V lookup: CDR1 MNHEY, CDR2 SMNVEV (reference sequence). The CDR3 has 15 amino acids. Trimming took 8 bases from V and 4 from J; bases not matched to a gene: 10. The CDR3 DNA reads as TGTGCCAGCTCCTACTTAGGGGGCTATAATGAAAAACTGTTTTTT. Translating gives CASSYLGGYNEKLFF.

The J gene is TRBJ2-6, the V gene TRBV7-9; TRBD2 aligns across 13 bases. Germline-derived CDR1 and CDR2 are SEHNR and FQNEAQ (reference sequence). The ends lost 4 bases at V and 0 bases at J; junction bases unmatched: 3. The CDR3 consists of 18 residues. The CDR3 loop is CASSSRTSGSSGANVLTF. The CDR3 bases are TGTGCCAGCAGCTCCCGGACTAGCGGGAGCTCTGGGGCCAACGTCCTGACTTTC.

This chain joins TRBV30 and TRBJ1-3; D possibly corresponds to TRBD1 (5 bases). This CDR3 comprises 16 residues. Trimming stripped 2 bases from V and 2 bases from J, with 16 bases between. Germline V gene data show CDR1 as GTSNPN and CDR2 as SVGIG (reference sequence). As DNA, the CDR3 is TGTGCCTGGAGTACAGGCAGTGGTCTGGCTGGAAACACCATATATTTT. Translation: CAWSTGSGLAGNTIYF.